The 27 T cell receptor beta chains below come from one sample, sequenced in a study of tumor-infiltrating lymphocytes in primary liver carcinoma. Both blood RNA, taken from unsorted whole blood, and germline DNA were extracted. Using a constant-region primer together with ProtoScript II reverse transcriptase, TCR beta cDNA was made from roughly 520 ng of total RNA. What produced the TCR beta libraries was three nested multiplex PCR rounds using slightly modified ARM-PCR. Two initial PCR rounds of about 9 cycles each paired TRBV1-TRBV30 forward primers with a C-beta reverse primer. A single record per CDR3 protein comes from TCRdb applying MiXCR to the multiplex PCR reads. The sample gives about 350,000 distinct CDR3 sequences, about 65% of which show up once; roughly 6% is in the top ten. Sequenced: peripheral blood. These receptors were collected from a man in his forties or fifties with primary liver carcinoma and hepatitis B virus infection.

The chain uses TRBV30 and TRBJ2-3; D may be TRBD2 (6 bases). Germline lookup yields CDR1 GTSNPN and CDR2 SVGIG (reference sequence). This CDR3 comprises 15 residues. Trimming cost V 2 bases and J 4 bases, with 16 bases left between them. The CDR3 protein is CAWSTGVGGSDTQYF. The DNA for the CDR3 is TGTGCCTGGAGTACGGGCGTGGGAGGCTCAGATACGCAGTATTTT.

Details on this clonotype: The junction shows a germline mismatch at one end, possibly a read error. This chain joins TRBV11-1 and TRBJ1-1, with D possibly TRBD1 on 6 matching bases. Germline lookup yields CDR1 SGHAT and CDR2 FQDESV (reference sequence). The length of the CDR3 is 13 residues. The CDR3 loop reads CACSLAQGIEAFF. The DNA of the CDR3 is TGCGCCTGCAGCTTAGCCCAGGGGATTGAAGCTTTCTTT. Based on the CDR3 plus reference TRBV11-1 and TRBJ1-1, the full variable domain is EAEVAQSPRYKITEKSQAVAFWCDPISGHATLYWYRQILGQGPELLVQFQDESVVDDSQLPKDRFSAERLKGVDSTLKIQPAELGDSAMYLCACSLAQGIEAFFGQGTRLTVV.

This clonotype was counted many times. The CDR3 region is CASSFQREGLHEQFF. The CDR3 bases are TGTGCCAGCAGTTTCCAGCGGGAGGGCCTACATGAGCAGTTCTTC. J is TRBJ2-1 and V is TRBV12-3 or TRBV12-4; 10 bases fit TRBD2. This CDR3 region has 15 residues. The V segment lost 3 bases and the J segment 8 bases; nucleotides outside the gene matches: 7.

To note about this clonotype: Possible read error: a much larger clone is one base away. V gene TRBV6-2 or TRBV6-3 combines with J gene TRBJ1-1, with D tentatively TRBD1 (5 bases). From germline, CDR1 is MNHEY and CDR2 SVGEGT. This CDR3 is 16 amino acids long. Here the CDR3 reads CTSRQGTLIEGTEAFF. CDR3 sequence (DNA): TGTACCAGCAGGCAAGGGACTCTTATCGAGGGGACTGAAGCTTTCTTT.

The table lists this clonotype with many counts. This chain links TRBV11-2 with TRBJ1-1, with 10 bases aligning to TRBD1. The V segment lost 3 bases and the J segment 0 bases; nucleotides outside the gene matches: 4. From germline, CDR1 is SGHAT and CDR2 FQNNGV. The CDR3 length is 16 residues. CDR3: CASSFRDRGLNTEAFF. CDR3 coding DNA: TGTGCCAGCAGCTTCCGGGACAGGGGCTTGAACACTGAAGCTTTCTTT. Complete variable domain (other parts from reference TRBV11-2 and TRBJ1-1): EAGVAQSPRYKIIEKRQSVAFWCNPISGHATLYWYQQILGQGPKLLIQFQNNGVVDDSQLPKDRFSAERLKGVDSTLKIQPAKLEDSAVYLCASSFRDRGLNTEAFFGQGTRLTVV.

Turning to this clonotype: The CDR3 does not close with the conserved phenylalanine or tryptophan, likely indicating a read error. V usage is TRBV11-2 and J usage is TRBJ1-6, with TRBD1 matching over 7 bases. The CDR3 consists of 14 residues. Germline-derived CDR1 and CDR2 are SGHAT and FQNNGV. CDR3 sequence reads: CASNLGQEVSPLHI. CDR3 coding DNA: TGTGCCAGCAACTTAGGACAGGAGGTTTCACCCCTCCACATT.

The chain has TRBV11-2 and TRBJ2-2; D is ambiguous. V was shortened by 2 bases and J by 0 bases, with 7 bases between the two germline ends. There are 15 residues in the CDR3. Germline assignment: CDR1 SGHAT and CDR2 FQNNGV. The CDR3 DNA reads TGTGCCAGCAGCTTACGTGGGACGAACACCGGGGAGCTGTTTTTT. Residues: CASSLRGTNTGELFF. The full variable domain, rest sourced from reference TRBV11-2 and TRBJ2-2, is EAGVAQSPRYKIIEKRQSVAFWCNPISGHATLYWYQQILGQGPKLLIQFQNNGVVDDSQLPKDRFSAERLKGVDSTLKIQPAKLEDSAVYLCASSLRGTNTGELFFGEGSRLTVL.

Details on this clonotype: The junction differs from germline at one of its ends, possibly a read error. The rearrangement uses TRBV5-6 and TRBJ2-2; 9 nucleotides line up with TRBD1. Germline values: CDR1 SGHDT, CDR2 YYEEEE. CDR3 length equals 16 residues. In DNA form, the CDR3 reads TGCGCCAGCAGCTTGGACAGGGGCCCTAACACCGGGGAGCTGTTTTTT. It specifies CASSLDRGPNTGELFF.

This clonotype was counted a few times. The chain has TRBV6-1 and TRBJ2-5, with 8 positions matching TRBD1. Germline V lookup: CDR1 MNHNS, CDR2 SASEGT. The J segment lost 5 bases and the V segment lost 10 bases, leaving 18 bases of the junction unmatched. The CDR3 is made up of 16 amino acids. The DNA for the CDR3 is TGTGCCACCCAACGTCCCCATCAGGGGGCCGGGGAGACCCAGTACTTC. This sequence encodes CATQRPHQGAGETQYF.

As for this clonotype: A much larger clone is a single base away; this may be a read error. This chain links TRBV10-3 with TRBJ1-1; D possibly corresponds to TRBD1 (5 bases). From germline, CDR1 is ENHRY and CDR2 SYGVKD. The CDR3 is 11 residues long. The CDR3 DNA reads TGCGCCGCAGGGAGGGACGCTGAAGCTTTCTTT. This gives the protein CAAGRDAEAFF.

As concerns this clonotype: An end of the junction differs from the germline gene, which may be a read error. This chain uses TRBV6-6 with TRBJ2-7; 11 bases are shared with TRBD1. CDR3 length: 16 residues. CDR1 and CDR2 (germline): MNHNY, SVGAGI (reference sequence). CDR3 sequence reads: CASSYSVGQGVYKQYF. DNA of the CDR3: TGTGCCAGCAGTTACTCCGTGGGACAGGGGGTCTACAAGCAGTACTTC.

Concerning this clonotype: A read error may be the cause here, since a much bigger clone is one base away. The rearrangement joins TRBV6-1 to TRBJ1-4; tentative D call: TRBD1 (5 bases). Trimming shortened V by 7 bases and J by 7 bases, and 16 bases separated the two germline ends. This CDR3 is built from 14 residues. Germline V gives CDR1 MNHNS, CDR2 SASEGT. The CDR3 sequence: CASMRAGVFEKLFF. In nucleotides, the CDR3 is TGTGCCAGCATGAGAGCGGGGGTTTTTGAAAAACTGTTTTTT.

This clonotype turned up a few times. This chain connects TRBV5-5 to TRBJ2-6; D not certain. Per germline, CDR1 SGHKS and CDR2 YYEKEE (reference sequence). Between the trimmed V and J ends, which lost 0 bases and 0 bases, there was a span of 7 bases. The CDR3 runs to 16 residues. The CDR3 sequence: CASSLAVASGANVLTF. Written as DNA, the CDR3 is TGTGCCAGCAGCTTGGCCGTAGCCTCTGGGGCCAACGTCCTGACTTTC.

The genes are TRBV11-2 and TRBJ2-7; 8 nucleotides agree with TRBD1. CDR1 and CDR2 from the germline V gene are SGHAT and FQNNGV. Trimming took 6 bases from V and 3 from J; bases not matched to a gene: 10. The CDR3 consists of 15 residues. The CDR3 bases are TGTGCCAGCAGTCGGGCCAGGACAGGGAACTACGAGCAGTACGTC. Translation: CASSRARTGNYEQYV.

With regard to this clonotype: One end of the junction varies from germline; a read error may be responsible. This chain joins TRBV19 and TRBJ1-1; D call uncertain. CDR1 is LNHDA, CDR2 SQIVND, per germline (reference sequence). This CDR3 spans 13 amino acids. The CDR3 reads CASSAGRNTEALF. CDR3 nucleotide sequence: TGTGCCAGTAGTGCAGGAAGGAACACTGAAGCTCTCTTT.

This clonotype was seen once. V and J are TRBV11-2 and TRBJ1-2; D perhaps matches TRBD1 (5 bases). CDR1 and CDR2 (germline): SGHAT, FQNNGV. This CDR3 comprises 14 residues. Trimming took off 1 base at V and 12 bases at J, with 18 bases between the two ends. In DNA, the CDR3 is TGTGCCAGCAGCTTAGGGACATTAAACTATGGTAACACCTTC. Protein sequence: CASSLGTLNYGNTF.

This clonotype was found a few times. The chain recombines TRBV14 with TRBJ2-2, with 7 bases that match TRBD1. V trimming: 4 bases; J trimming: 2 bases; junction bases outside the gene matches: 4. Germline lookup yields CDR1 SGHDN and CDR2 FVKESK. This CDR3 is 15 amino acids long. The CDR3 DNA follows: TGTGCCAGCAGCCTCCACAGGGGAAACACCGGGGAGCTGTTTTTT. Protein sequence: CASSLHRGNTGELFF.

This clonotype occurred a few times. The chain combines TRBV6-1 with TRBJ2-7; 7 bases are a match to TRBD1. The CDR3 is 13 residues long. Unmatched junction bases numbered 7, after V lost 6 bases and J lost 5 bases. The germline V gene encodes CDR1 MNHNS and CDR2 SASEGT. CDR3 sequence reads: CASSSTGFDEQYF. The CDR3 coding sequence is TGTGCCAGCAGCTCGACAGGGTTCGACGAGCAGTACTTC.

This chain uses TRBV5-1 with TRBJ2-4; TRBD1 might be the D (5 bases). Trimming took off 3 bases at V and 10 bases at J, with 20 bases between the two ends. The CDR3 runs to 15 residues. CDR1 is SGHRS and CDR2 is YFSETQ in the germline V gene. This chain's CDR3 is CASSSNQDINGIQYF. The CDR3 bases are TGCGCCAGCAGCTCCAATCAGGACATAAACGGGATTCAGTACTTC.

This clonotype was recorded a few times. This chain joins TRBV30 and TRBJ2-7; 7 bases are a match to TRBD2. The CDR3 is 16 amino acids. With V trimmed by 3 bases and J by 0 bases, 11 bases remained unmatched. Looked up from germline, CDR1 is GTSNPN and CDR2 is SVGIG (reference sequence). CDR3 DNA: TGTGCCTGGAGGGTCTCTAGCGGTCTATCCTCCTACGAGCAGTACTTC. It specifies CAWRVSSGLSSYEQYF.

This clonotype showed up just once. A read error may explain this, as a much larger clone is one base away. V usage is TRBV4-2 and J usage is TRBJ1-1; D perhaps matches TRBD1 (6 bases). CDR1 and CDR2 (germline): LGHNA, YNFKEQ. The CDR3 is 15 residues long. The chain's CDR3 is CASCQGGRTDTEAFF. In nucleotides, the CDR3 is TGTGCCAGCTGCCAAGGGGGGCGCACGGACACTGAAGCTTTCTTT.

The V gene is TRBV6-5, the J gene TRBJ2-1; D unclear. V dropped 5 bases and J dropped 1 base, with 12 bases sitting between them. This CDR3 spans 15 amino acids. Per germline, CDR1 MNHEY and CDR2 SVGAGI. As DNA, the CDR3 is TGTGCCAGCAGTCGTATAATAAGGTCCTACAATGAGCAGTTCTTC. It encodes CASSRIIRSYNEQFF.

This chain joins TRBV7-9 and TRBJ2-7; D unresolved. Germline V gives CDR1 SEHNR, CDR2 FQNEAQ (reference sequence). The V and J ends lost 4 bases and 7 bases respectively, with 8 bases between them. The CDR3 sequence is 11 residues long. The CDR3 here is CASSSLWEQYF. The DNA for the CDR3 is TGTGCCAGCAGCTCCCTCTGGGAGCAGTACTTC.

About this clonotype: One end of the junction varies from germline; a read error may be responsible. CDR3 bases: TGTGCCAACAGCTTGAGGGGTCGGGGACAAGAGACCCAGTACTTC. Protein product: CANSLRGRGQETQYF. J is TRBJ2-5 and V is TRBV13; D may match TRBD1 or TRBD2 (5 bases each). Germline values: CDR1 PRHDT, CDR2 FYEKMQ (reference sequence). This CDR3 is built from 15 residues.

This clonotype was seen a handful of times. One base away lies a much larger clone, so this may be a sequencing read error. This chain links TRBV4-3 with TRBJ2-2, with 9 bases identical to TRBD2. The CDR3 is made up of 16 amino acids. CDR1 is LGHNA, CDR2 YSLEER, per germline. The CDR3 here is CASSQSPSGNTGVLFF. As DNA, the CDR3 is TGCGCCAGCAGCCAATCACCTAGCGGGAACACCGGGGTGCTGTTTTTT.

Notes on this clonotype: With a much larger clone just one base away, this may be a read error. The chain employs TRBV4-1 and TRBJ1-6; TRBD1 might be the D (6 bases). The CDR3 is 16 amino acids. Germline V gene data show CDR1 as MGHRA and CDR2 as YSYEKL. The CDR3 reads CASSQDAGVSNPPLHF. CDR3 coding DNA: TGCGCCAGCAGCCAAGACGCAGGGGTGAGTAATCCACCCCTCCACTTT.

A remark on this clonotype: The junction differs from germline at one of its ends, possibly a read error. V is TRBV11-1 and J is TRBJ1-2; D is uncertain. The CDR3 loop spans 13 amino acids. Germline lookup yields CDR1 SGHAT and CDR2 FQDESV (reference sequence). The CDR3 DNA reads TGTGCCGGCAGCCGCTGGGGAAACTATGGCTACGCCTTC. Protein product: CAGSRWGNYGYAF.